Sequencing of this T cell receptor beta chain was carried out in a study of regulatory T cells in long-lasting Graves disease. Building the TCR beta libraries relied on iRepertoire HTBI primers, and CDR3 regions underwent Arm-PCR. TCRdb passed the multiplex PCR reads through MiXCR, listing each CDR3 protein once. The table shows about 560,000 distinct CDR3 sequences, with roughly a sixth occurring only once. For this clonotype: Its antigen remains unidentified.

Regarding time point: newly diagnosed GD, antithyroid drugs for less than 3 months. PBMC-derived RNA was used for the TCR library. General study results and limits: In persistent patients, shared public clonotypes (around 2,500) outnumbered those in new patients (approximately 940).

CDR1 SGHKS and CDR2 YYEKEE come from the germline V gene (reference sequence). Trimming took 7 bases from V and 3 from J, leaving 7 bases between them. The CDR3 consists of 11 residues. The data also belong to a second study, concerning T cells in Graves' hyperthyroidism and ophthalmopathy.

The chain recombines TRBV5-5 with TRBJ1-2; weak D call: TRBD1 (5 bases). This receptor was obtained from a man between 18 and 29 years old with Graves disease. This sample comprised peripheral blood mononuclear cells (PBMCs), obtained at new diagnosis, from a patient treated with antithyroid drugs. As DNA, the CDR3 is TGTGCCAGCGGAGGGGACTATGGCTACACCTTC. Amino acid sequence: CASGGDYGYTF.